What follows is one T cell receptor (beta chain) and its context. The data were obtained in a study of blood T cell repertoires in COVID-19. Sequenced by immunoSEQ multiplex PCR; TCRdb stores in-frame clones only, minus some. The profile covers some 150,000 clones, with approximately 86% appearing a single time and more than 3% taken by the ten largest. The material sequenced was peripheral blood. This sequence was found in a man in his sixties or seventies with acute or convalescent COVID-19.

CDR3 DNA: TGTGCCAGCAGTTTCCAGGGGCAGGCTGCCCCCCATGAAAAACTGTTTTTT. It translates to CASSFQGQAAPHEKLFF. The chain combines TRBV27 with TRBJ1-4; a possible D gene is TRBD1 (6 bases). The V end was cut by 3 bases, the J end by 6 bases, with 20 bases between. The germline V gene has CDR1 MNHEY and CDR2 SMNVEV (reference sequence). The CDR3 is made up of 17 amino acids.